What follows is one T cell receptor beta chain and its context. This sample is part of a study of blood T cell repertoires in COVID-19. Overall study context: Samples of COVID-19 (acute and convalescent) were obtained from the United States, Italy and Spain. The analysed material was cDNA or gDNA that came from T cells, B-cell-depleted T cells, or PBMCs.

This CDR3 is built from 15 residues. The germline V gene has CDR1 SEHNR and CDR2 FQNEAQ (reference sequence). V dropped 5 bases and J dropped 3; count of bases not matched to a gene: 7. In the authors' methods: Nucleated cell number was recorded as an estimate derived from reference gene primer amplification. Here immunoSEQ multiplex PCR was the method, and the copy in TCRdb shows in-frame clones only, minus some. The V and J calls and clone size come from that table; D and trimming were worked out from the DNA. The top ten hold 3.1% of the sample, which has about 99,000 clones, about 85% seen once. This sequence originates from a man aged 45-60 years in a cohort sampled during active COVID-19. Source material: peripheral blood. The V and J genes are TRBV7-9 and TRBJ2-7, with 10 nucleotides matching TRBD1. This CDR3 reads CASSGRDRGIYEQYF. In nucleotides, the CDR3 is TGTGCCAGCAGCGGCCGGGACAGGGGTATCTACGAGCAGTACTTC. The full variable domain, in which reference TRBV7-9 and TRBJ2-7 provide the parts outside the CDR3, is DTGVSQNPRHKITKRGQNVTFRCDPISEHNRLYWYRQTLGQGPEFLTYFQNEAQLEKSRLLSDRFSAERPKGSFSTLEIQRTEQGDSAMYLCASSGRDRGIYEQYFGPGTRLTVT.